This T cell receptor beta chain was recovered during a study of T cell responses to AZD1222 COVID-19 vaccine. With regard to this clone: No antigen is known for it.

The study, taken as a whole, reports: No day 14 peak samples; only post-peak repertoires were characterized. Seropositive status at baseline applied to only a handful of AZD1222 recipients. Clonal diversity was possibly underestimated, and the donors were mostly white British, with more females.

Sequencing was performed with immunoSEQ multiplex PCR; in TCRdb, only in-frame clones are kept and a portion is missing. The repertoire consists of tens of thousands of clones, with over 80% occurring once and the leading ten covering roughly 6%. CDR1 and CDR2 (germline): SGHTA, FQGNSA. This CDR3 comprises 13 residues. The germline V and J ends were trimmed by 5 bases and 4 bases, with 11 bases remaining between them. The TCR comes from an adult who received the MenACWY meningococcal vaccine as a control. The starting material was peripheral blood, obtained 28 days after the second dose of the MenACWY control vaccine. The V call is TRBV7-2, the J call TRBJ1-1; D unresolved. The CDR3 bases are TGTGCCAGCAGCGCCGATTCGGGCACTGAAGCTTTCTTT. As protein: CASSADSGTEAFF.